This T cell receptor (beta chain) was found in a study of Graves' ophthalmopathy and Graves' hyperthyroidism. Amplification targeted the TCR beta CDR3 regions, with RNA transcripts as the source material. After a first-round RT-PCR with HTBI primers, a second-round multiplex PCR was run. From the multiplex PCR reads, TCRdb called clonotypes with MiXCR, one entry per CDR3 protein. This sample has just over 400,000 distinct CDR3 sequences, with 21% found just once. This CDR3 comprises 14 residues. The V and J ends lost 6 bases and 5 bases, in that order; junction bases with no gene match: 9. Per the germline V gene, CDR1 is LGHDT and CDR2 is YNNKEL (reference sequence). The sample holds a few counts of this clonotype.

The sample consisted of peripheral blood. The chain is built from TRBV3-1 and TRBJ1-1; 7 bases are shared with TRBD1. The TCR was taken from a woman between 18 and 29 years old with stable Graves' hyperthyroidism. This chain's CDR3 is CASRHLGQPTEAFF. The DNA for the CDR3 is TGTGCCAGCAGACACCTGGGACAGCCAACTGAAGCTTTCTTT.